This TCR beta chain was captured in a study of T cell responses to AZD1222 COVID-19 vaccine. The wider study: Second-dose groups at about 4 or about 12 weeks were pooled. Study results and limitations: Repertoires in all cases were sampled only once the peak T cell response had passed.

In regard to this clone: The target antigen is unknown.

CDR1 is SNHLY, CDR2 FYNNEI, per germline. This CDR3 is 14 amino acids long. V was shortened by 7 bases and J by 0 bases, with 11 bases between the two germline ends. Method: immunoSEQ multiplex PCR; TCRdb's copy keeps in-frame clones and lacks some. Among tens of thousands of clones listed, 85% were seen once. The chain recombines TRBV2 with TRBJ2-3; D perhaps matches TRBD2 (6 bases). The input for sequencing was peripheral blood, taken on day 0 of AZD1222 vaccination. The receptor's source is an adult in good health. The CDR3 region is CASILASSTDTQYF. The DNA for the CDR3 is TGTGCCAGCATACTAGCCTCTAGCACAGATACGCAGTATTTT.